This T cell receptor (beta chain) comes out of a study of blood T cell repertoires in COVID-19. Whole-study context: COVID-19 samples, acute and convalescent, were from the United States, Italy and Spain. Sources were T cells, B-cell-depleted T cells, or PBMCs; the material itself was cDNA or gDNA.

Methods used by the authors: Reference gene primer amplification gave estimated nucleated cell counts. TCRdb's table, derived via immunoSEQ multiplex PCR, lists solely in-frame clones and lacks some. V and J calls and clone size are those listed in that table; D and trimming were worked out from the DNA. The data hold about 490,000 clones, with approximately 85% observed a single time. The germline V and J ends were trimmed by 2 bases and 2 bases, with 11 bases remaining between them. Looked up from germline, CDR1 is SGHTA and CDR2 is FQGTGA. This CDR3 has 15 amino acids. The chain has TRBV7-3 and TRBJ2-3; D is perhaps TRBD2 (5 bases). The TCR comes from a human donor in a cohort sampled during active COVID-19. Sequencing was carried out using peripheral blood. The CDR3 sequence is CASSLYPTNTDTQYF. CDR3 coding DNA: TGTGCCAGCAGCTTATACCCGACTAACACAGATACGCAGTATTTT.